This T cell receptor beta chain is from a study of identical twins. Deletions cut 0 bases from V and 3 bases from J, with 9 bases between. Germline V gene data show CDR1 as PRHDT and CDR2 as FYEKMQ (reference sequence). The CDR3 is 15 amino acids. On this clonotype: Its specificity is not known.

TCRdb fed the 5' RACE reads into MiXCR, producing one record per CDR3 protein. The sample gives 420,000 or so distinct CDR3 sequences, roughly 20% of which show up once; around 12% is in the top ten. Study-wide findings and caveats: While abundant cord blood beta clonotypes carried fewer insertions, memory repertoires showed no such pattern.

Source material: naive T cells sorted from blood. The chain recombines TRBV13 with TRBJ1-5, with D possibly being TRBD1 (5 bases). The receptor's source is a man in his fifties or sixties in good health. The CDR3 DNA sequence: TGTGCCAGCAGCTTAGGCAAGGGACCCAATCAGCCCCAGCATTTT. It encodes CASSLGKGPNQPQHF. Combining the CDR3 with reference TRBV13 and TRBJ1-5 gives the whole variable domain AAGVIQSPRHLIKEKRETATLKCYPIPRHDTVYWYQQGPGQDPQFLISFYEKMQSDKGSIPDRFSAQQFSDYHSELNMSSLELGDSALYFCASSLGKGPNQPQHFGDGTRLSIL.